The clone carrying this T cell receptor beta chain was seen more than once but under ten times. The data stem from a study of molecular identifiers for immune sequencing clone quantification. Each CDR3 protein gets one entry after TCRdb re-called the PCR reads with MiXCR. The table has tens of thousands of distinct CDR3 sequences, under 30% seen once. This CDR3 comprises 15 residues. Between the trimmed V and J ends, which lost 1 base and 2 bases, there was a span of 12 bases. Looked up from germline, CDR1 is GTSNPN and CDR2 is SVGIG (reference sequence). CD8+CD4-CCR7+CD45RA+ cells were sorted as naive CD8 T cells.

The material sequenced was naive CD8+ T cells from blood, with Jurkat cell RNA spiked in. Subset noted: FACS-sorted CD8+CD4-CCR7+CD45RA+ naive T cells. This TCR came from a human donor in good health. Some libraries in this study had Jurkat cell RNA spiked in. The chain couples TRBV30 to TRBJ1-5; D gene ambiguous. CDR3 nucleotide sequence: TGTGCCTGGAGTGGGGGTGTGCGGGGCAATCAGCCCCAGCATTTT. Amino acids: CAWSGGVRGNQPQHF.